A selection of T cell receptor beta chains follows, all from one sample in a study of identifying expanded T cells in peripheral blood. Libraries were prepared by immunoSEQ multiplex PCR; TCRdb keeps only in-frame clonotypes and omits some of them. The sample lists 100,000 to 150,000 clones; about 86% were seen once. Sequenced sample: blood. The receptors here all came from a person aged 18 to 70 in good health. CDR3s include the opening cysteine and the closing phenylalanine or tryptophan. D genes are given only for firm matches. Part of the rows lack a size; the others show once, few, many or a class for expanded clones.

J: TRBJ2-7; D: TRBD2; size: once; V: TRBV27; DNA: TGTGCCAGCAAGAGAGCGGGGGCGGGCGAGCAGTACTTC; CDR3: CASKRAGAGEQYF
J: TRBJ2-3; D: TRBD2; size: NA; V: TRBV5-4; DNA: TGTGCCAGCAGCCCCAGCGGGAGTGATACGCAGTATTTT; CDR3: CASSPSGSDTQYF
J: TRBJ1-2; D: TRBD1; size: NA; V: TRBV7-9; DNA: TGTGCCAGCAGAAACGGGACAGGGCTCGACTATGGCTACACCTTC; CDR3: CASRNGTGLDYGYTF
J: TRBJ1-4; D: TRBD1; size: few; V: TRBV13; DNA: TGTGCCAGCAGCTTAGGCCGCACAGGGGGCGGTGAAAAACTGTTTTTT; CDR3: CASSLGRTGGGEKLFF
J: TRBJ1-5; D: TRBD1; size: NA; V: TRBV2; DNA: TGTGCCAGCAGCGGACAGGGGGCAAGGCAGCCCCAGCATTTT; CDR3: CASSGQGARQPQHF
J: TRBJ1-1; D: NA; size: once; V: TRBV14; DNA: TGTGCCAGCAGCCAAGATCAGTTTCGAGACATCAACACTGAAGCTTTCTTT; CDR3: CASSQDQFRDINTEAFF
J: TRBJ1-3; D: NA; size: once; V: TRBV5-6; DNA: TGTGCCAGCAGCTTGGGAACTTTTGGAAACACCATATATTTT; CDR3: CASSLGTFGNTIYF
J: TRBJ2-3; D: TRBD1; size: few; V: TRBV19; DNA: TGTGCCAGTAGTTCCGGGACAGGGGTAGATACGCAGTATTTT; CDR3: CASSSGTGVDTQYF
J: TRBJ1-2; D: NA; size: NA; V: TRBV6-1; DNA: TGTGCCAGCAGGGGGGATTATGGCTACACCTTC; CDR3: CASRGDYGYTF
J: TRBJ2-3; D: TRBD1; size: few; V: TRBV15; DNA: TGTGCCATCGGGGGACAGGGGACTAGCACAGATACGCAGTATTTT; CDR3: CAIGGQGTSTDTQYF
J: TRBJ2-5; D: NA; size: NA; V: TRBV5-1; DNA: TGCGCCAGCAGCTCTAACCAAGAGACCCAGTACTTC; CDR3: CASSSNQETQYF
J: TRBJ2-5; D: TRBD2; size: NA; V: TRBV11-2; DNA: TGTGCCAGCAGCTTAGTTTGGCGGGGGGGACAAGAGACCCAGTACTTC; CDR3: CASSLVWRGGQETQYF
J: TRBJ1-1; D: TRBD1; size: NA; V: TRBV2; DNA: TGTGCCAGCAGGAGGACAAGTCAACAGGGGGCTGCTTTCTTT; CDR3: CASRRTSQQGAAFF
J: TRBJ2-1; D: NA; size: NA; V: TRBV6-1; DNA: TGTGCCAGCAACGTTCCCGGGGGTGAGCAGTTCTTC; CDR3: CASNVPGGEQFF
J: TRBJ1-2; D: NA; size: NA; V: TRBV11-1; DNA: TGTGCCAGCAGCTACCGAGATGGGCGCGGCTACACCTTC; CDR3: CASSYRDGRGYTF
J: TRBJ2-7; D: TRBD1; size: NA; V: TRBV7-9; DNA: TGTGCCAGCAGCGTACGGGACAGGCCCTACGAGCAGTACTTC; CDR3: CASSVRDRPYEQYF
J: TRBJ2-6; D: NA; size: NA; V: TRBV19; DNA: TGTGCCAGTAGTACCCCGGGGGCTGGGGCCAACGTCCTGACTTTC; CDR3: CASSTPGAGANVLTF
J: TRBJ1-5; D: NA; size: NA; V: TRBV7-9; DNA: TGTGCCAGCAGCGGGGGGACCTTCACCGATCAGCCCCAGCATTTT; CDR3: CASSGGTFTDQPQHF
J: TRBJ2-7; D: TRBD1; size: once; V: TRBV9; DNA: TGTGCCAGCAGCTCAGACAGGGGGGGCTACGAGCAGTACTTC; CDR3: CASSSDRGGYEQYF
J: TRBJ2-1; D: TRBD2; size: once; V: TRBV6-4; DNA: TGTGCCAGCAGTGTAGCGGGGGGTCAGGGGCTTGAGCAGTTCTTC; CDR3: CASSVAGGQGLEQFF
J: TRBJ2-2; D: TRBD2; size: NA; V: TRBV5-6; DNA: TGTGCCAGCAGCTTGTTGGCGGGAGATGTCGGGGAGCTGTTTTTT; CDR3: CASSLLAGDVGELFF
J: TRBJ1-1; D: NA; size: NA; V: TRBV28; DNA: TGTGCCAGCAGTTTTGCAGAAAAGGACACTGAAGCTTTCTTT; CDR3: CASSFAEKDTEAFF
J: TRBJ2-1; D: NA; size: NA; V: TRBV5-8; DNA: TGTGCCAGCAGCCCTCGGGGGGAGCAGTTCTTC; CDR3: CASSPRGEQFF
J: TRBJ2-3; D: TRBD2; size: NA; V: TRBV2; DNA: TGTGCCAGCAGTGTGTTAAGCGGGAGAGTAGATACGCAGTATTTT; CDR3: CASSVLSGRVDTQYF
J: TRBJ1-4; D: NA; size: NA; V: TRBV2; DNA: TGTGCCAGCAGTGAACAGGGGTATGAAAAACTGTTTTTT; CDR3: CASSEQGYEKLFF
J: TRBJ1-2; D: NA; size: few; V: TRBV20-1; DNA: TGCAGTGCTACAGGGGTCTATGGCTACACCTTC; CDR3: CSATGVYGYTF
J: TRBJ1-1; D: NA; size: NA; V: TRBV11-2; DNA: TGTGCCAGCAGCTCAACAGTTGGGAACACTGAAGCTTTCTTT; CDR3: CASSSTVGNTEAFF
J: TRBJ2-4; D: NA; size: NA; V: TRBV5-1; DNA: TGCGCCAGCAGCTTGGTAACAGACAACATTCAGTACTTC; CDR3: CASSLVTDNIQYF
J: TRBJ1-5; D: TRBD1; size: NA; V: TRBV18; DNA: TGTGCCAGCTCACCCGGACAGGACAATCAGCCCCAGCATTTT; CDR3: CASSPGQDNQPQHF
J: TRBJ1-2; D: NA; size: few; V: TRBV5-4; DNA: TGTGCCAGCAGCTTTTTGGGCTATGGCTACACCTTC; CDR3: CASSFLGYGYTF
J: TRBJ1-6; D: TRBD1; size: NA; V: TRBV28; DNA: TGTGCCAGCAGGAGGACAGGGGGTTCACCCCTCCACTTT; CDR3: CASRRTGGSPLHF
J: TRBJ2-1; D: TRBD1; size: few; V: TRBV6-4; DNA: TGTGCCAGCAGCCGACAGGGGGCCATCCCCAATGAGCAGTTCTTC; CDR3: CASSRQGAIPNEQFF
J: TRBJ1-2; D: NA; size: NA; V: TRBV27; DNA: TGTGCCAGCAGTTTATCCGCCTACAGGGCGAGGGGCTACACCTTC; CDR3: CASSLSAYRARGYTF
J: TRBJ1-1; D: NA; size: NA; V: TRBV29-1; DNA: TGCAGCGGTGCCGGGACACCTTCGAACACTGAAGCTTTCTTT; CDR3: CSGAGTPSNTEAFF
J: TRBJ2-6; D: NA; size: NA; V: TRBV5-1; DNA: TGCGCCAGCAGCCCGGAGGTGGGGGGCGCCGGGGCCAACGTCCTGACTTTC; CDR3: CASSPEVGGAGANVLTF
J: TRBJ1-3; D: TRBD1; size: NA; V: TRBV9; DNA: TGTGCCAGCAGCAGACAGGGAGGAGGAAACACCATATATTTT; CDR3: CASSRQGGGNTIYF
J: TRBJ2-7; D: NA; size: NA; V: TRBV19; DNA: TGTGCCAGTAGTAAGTCAGGGAACTACGAGCAGTACTTC; CDR3: CASSKSGNYEQYF
J: TRBJ2-5; D: TRBD2; size: NA; V: TRBV2; DNA: TGTGCCAGCAGGAGGCTAGCGGGCTTGGGGACCCAGTACTTC; CDR3: CASRRLAGLGTQYF
J: TRBJ2-2; D: TRBD1; size: once; V: TRBV7-9; DNA: TGTGCCAGCAGCTGGGACAGGAACACCGGGGAGCTGTTTTTT; CDR3: CASSWDRNTGELFF
J: TRBJ2-5; D: NA; size: NA; V: TRBV11-2; DNA: TGTGCCAGCAGCATCCCCTGGGAGACCCAGTACTTC; CDR3: CASSIPWETQYF
J: TRBJ1-5; D: TRBD1; size: NA; V: TRBV30; DNA: TGTGCCTGGAGTAAAGGACAGGGCAACCAGCCCCAGCATTTT; CDR3: CAWSKGQGNQPQHF
J: TRBJ1-3; D: NA; size: NA; V: TRBV10-3; DNA: TGTGCCATCAGTACAACAGGAGGGGTTGGAAACACCATATATTTT; CDR3: CAISTTGGVGNTIYF
J: TRBJ2-1; D: TRBD2; size: NA; V: TRBV7-3; DNA: TGTGCCAGCAGCCTCTTAGCGGGATCGGGGTGGGATGAGCAGTTCTTC; CDR3: CASSLLAGSGWDEQFF
J: TRBJ2-1; D: NA; size: NA; V: TRBV4-3; DNA: TGCGCCAGCAGCCAAGCAGCGAGGGTCCGTGAGCAGTTCTTC; CDR3: CASSQAARVREQFF
J: TRBJ2-2; D: NA; size: NA; V: TRBV10-3; DNA: TGTGCCATCAGGGGGGGCAACACCGGGGAGCTGTTTTTT; CDR3: CAIRGGNTGELFF
J: TRBJ2-7; D: NA; size: NA; V: TRBV10-3; DNA: TGTGCCATCAGTGATGGGGACCGATCCTACGAGCAGTACTTC; CDR3: CAISDGDRSYEQYF
J: TRBJ1-1; D: NA; size: NA; V: TRBV11-3; DNA: TGTGCCAGCAGTCTTACAGGGTATGGGACTGAAGCTTTCTTT; CDR3: CASSLTGYGTEAFF
J: TRBJ2-7; D: NA; size: NA; V: TRBV6-6; DNA: TGTGCCAGCAGTTCGCCGGGACGGGCGGTCAACGAGCAGTACTTC; CDR3: CASSSPGRAVNEQYF
J: TRBJ1-2; D: NA; size: NA; V: TRBV7-2; DNA: TGTGCCAGCAGCTTAAGAGAGGGACTTAACTATGGCTACACCTTC; CDR3: CASSLREGLNYGYTF
J: TRBJ2-7; D: TRBD2; size: NA; V: TRBV14; DNA: TGTGCCAGCAGCAGCGGCGTGGATAGCGGGAGTGGAGGCTACTTC; CDR3: CASSSGVDSGSGGYF
J: TRBJ2-2; D: TRBD2; size: NA; V: TRBV5-1; DNA: TGCGCCAGCAGCTTTGGTCTAGCGGGAGGGCCGATGTGGACCGGGGAGCTGTTTTTT; CDR3: CASSFGLAGGPMWTGELFF
J: TRBJ2-3; D: TRBD2; size: NA; V: TRBV2; DNA: TGTGCCAGCAGTGAGAGACTAGCGGGGGATTTCACAGATACGCAGTATTTT; CDR3: CASSERLAGDFTDTQYF
J: TRBJ2-3; D: NA; size: NA; V: TRBV5-1; DNA: TGCGCCAGCAGGCGGGATAGCACAGATACGCAGTATTTT; CDR3: CASRRDSTDTQYF
J: TRBJ2-7; D: TRBD2; size: NA; V: TRBV10-3; DNA: TGTGCCATCAGTGATATTCTAGCGGGAGGCGCCTACGAGCAGTACTTC; CDR3: CAISDILAGGAYEQYF
J: TRBJ2-3; D: NA; size: once; V: TRBV5-1; DNA: TGCGCCAGCCGCGCGTTGGGGTCTGGCACAGATACGCAGTATTTT; CDR3: CASRALGSGTDTQYF